This paragraph reports one TCR beta chain. Its matching antigen is unknown. Random-hexamer reverse transcription was applied to about 0.5 to 1 ug RNA. By means of immunoSEQ multiplex PCR, TCR beta CDR3 spanning 54 Vbeta and 13 Jbeta underwent amplification. MiXCR, run by TCRdb on the immunoSEQ multiplex PCR reads, gives a single entry per CDR3 protein. Of some 220,000 distinct CDR3 sequences in the sample, 95% are singletons; the top ten hold 0.085% to 0.095%. Unmatched junction bases numbered 13, after V lost 3 bases and J lost 9 bases. CDR3 size: 15 residues. Germline CDR1 reads DFQATT; CDR2 reads SNEGSKA (reference sequence). This sample is part of a study of CD8 T cells in Susac syndrome. Study conclusions and caveats: The TCR sequencing and HLA analysis in the study involved a relatively small number of individuals, as the study acknowledged.

Each multiple sclerosis control was a treatment-naive patient with relapsing-remitting disease that was either stable or active. V is TRBV20-1 and J is TRBJ1-4, with TRBD1 matching over 7 bases. The sequence derives from a human donor with multiple sclerosis. The sample was CD4+ T cells from PBMCs. The CDR3 region is CSASPSTGRVQKLFF. DNA of the CDR3: TGCAGTGCTAGTCCTTCGACAGGGAGAGTTCAAAAACTGTTTTTT.